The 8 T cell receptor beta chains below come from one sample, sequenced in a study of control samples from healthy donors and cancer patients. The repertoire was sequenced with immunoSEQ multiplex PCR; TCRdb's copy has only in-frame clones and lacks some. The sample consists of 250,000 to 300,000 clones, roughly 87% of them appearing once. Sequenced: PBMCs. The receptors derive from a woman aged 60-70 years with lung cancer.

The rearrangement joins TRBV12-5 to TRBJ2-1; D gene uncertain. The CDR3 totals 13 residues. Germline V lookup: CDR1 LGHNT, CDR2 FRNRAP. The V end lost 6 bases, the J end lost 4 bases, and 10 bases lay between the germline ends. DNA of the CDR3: TGTGCTAGTGGGACGGTTACTTACAATGAGCAGTTCTTC. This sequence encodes CASGTVTYNEQFF.

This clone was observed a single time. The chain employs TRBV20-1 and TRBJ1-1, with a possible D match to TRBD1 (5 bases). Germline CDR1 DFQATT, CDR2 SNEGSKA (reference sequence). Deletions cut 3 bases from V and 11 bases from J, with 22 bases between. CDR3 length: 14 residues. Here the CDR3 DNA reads TGCAGTGCTAGTTCTCCCCGGGCAGGGCGGGAGGCTTTCTTT. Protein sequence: CSASSPRAGREAFF.

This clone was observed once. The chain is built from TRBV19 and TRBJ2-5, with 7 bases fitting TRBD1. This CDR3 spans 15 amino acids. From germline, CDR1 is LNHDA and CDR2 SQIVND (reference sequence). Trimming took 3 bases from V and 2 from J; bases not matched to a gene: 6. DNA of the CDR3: TGTGCCAGTAGTATTGAGGGGGCGAAGCAAGAGACCCAGTACTTC. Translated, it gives CASSIEGAKQETQYF.

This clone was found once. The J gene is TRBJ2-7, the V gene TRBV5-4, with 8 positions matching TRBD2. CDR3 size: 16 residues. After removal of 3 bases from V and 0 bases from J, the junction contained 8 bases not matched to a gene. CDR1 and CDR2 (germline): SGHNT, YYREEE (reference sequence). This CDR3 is CASSSRGGRSSYEQYF. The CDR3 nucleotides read TGTGCCAGCAGCTCCCGGGGGGGCCGGAGCTCCTACGAGCAGTACTTC.

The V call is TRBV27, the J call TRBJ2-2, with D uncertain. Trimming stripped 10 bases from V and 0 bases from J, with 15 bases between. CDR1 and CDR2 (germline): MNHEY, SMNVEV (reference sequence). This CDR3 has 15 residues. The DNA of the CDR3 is TGTGCCACCGAGAGGAGCCCACCGAACACCGGGGAGCTGTTTTTT. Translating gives CATERSPPNTGELFF.

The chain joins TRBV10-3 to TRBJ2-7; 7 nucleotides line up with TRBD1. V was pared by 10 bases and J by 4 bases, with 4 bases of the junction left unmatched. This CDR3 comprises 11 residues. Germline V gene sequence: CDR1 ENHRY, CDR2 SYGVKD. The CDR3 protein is CATQGQYEQYF. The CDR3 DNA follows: TGTGCCACACAGGGACAGTACGAGCAGTACTTC.

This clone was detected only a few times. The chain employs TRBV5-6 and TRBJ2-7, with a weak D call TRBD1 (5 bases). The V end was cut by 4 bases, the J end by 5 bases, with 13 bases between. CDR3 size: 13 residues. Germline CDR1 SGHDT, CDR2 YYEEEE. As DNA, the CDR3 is TGTGCCAGCAGCATTCTTCGCAGGGACGAGCAGTACTTC. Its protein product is CASSILRRDEQYF.

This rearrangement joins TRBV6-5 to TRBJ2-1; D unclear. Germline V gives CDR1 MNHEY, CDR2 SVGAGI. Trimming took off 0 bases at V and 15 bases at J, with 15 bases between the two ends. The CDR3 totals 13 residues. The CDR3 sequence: CASSYSSGLGLFF. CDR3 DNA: TGTGCCAGCAGTTACTCGAGTGGTTTAGGCCTGTTCTTC.